This TCR beta chain was captured by sequencing in a study of T cell changes during pregnancy in multiple sclerosis. Losses at the gene ends were 4 bases for V and 4 bases for J; bases not matched to a gene: 8. The CDR3 extends over 15 amino acids. Germline CDR1 reads SGHRS; CDR2 reads YFSETQ. Only in-frame clones appear in the TCRdb table, and some are missing; sequencing was by immunoSEQ multiplex PCR. Among 40,000 or so clones listed, approximately 90% were seen once. The receptor was derived from a female donor with multiple sclerosis, enrolled in a pregnancy study. This rearrangement joins TRBV5-1 to TRBJ1-5; 7 nucleotides line up with TRBD1. Material: CD4+ T cells from peripheral blood mononuclear cells, obtained before pregnancy. CDR3 in amino acids: CASSATGTTNQPQHF. For the CDR3, the DNA is TGCGCCAGCAGCGCGACAGGGACGACTAATCAGCCCCAGCATTTT. The variable domain in full, with the rest retrieved from reference TRBV5-1 and TRBJ1-5, is KAGVTQTPRYLIKTRGQQVTLSCSPISGHRSVSWYQQTPGQGLQFLFEYFSETQRNKGNFPGRFSGRQFSNSRSEMNVSTLELGDSALYLCASSATGTTNQPQHFGDGTRLSIL.